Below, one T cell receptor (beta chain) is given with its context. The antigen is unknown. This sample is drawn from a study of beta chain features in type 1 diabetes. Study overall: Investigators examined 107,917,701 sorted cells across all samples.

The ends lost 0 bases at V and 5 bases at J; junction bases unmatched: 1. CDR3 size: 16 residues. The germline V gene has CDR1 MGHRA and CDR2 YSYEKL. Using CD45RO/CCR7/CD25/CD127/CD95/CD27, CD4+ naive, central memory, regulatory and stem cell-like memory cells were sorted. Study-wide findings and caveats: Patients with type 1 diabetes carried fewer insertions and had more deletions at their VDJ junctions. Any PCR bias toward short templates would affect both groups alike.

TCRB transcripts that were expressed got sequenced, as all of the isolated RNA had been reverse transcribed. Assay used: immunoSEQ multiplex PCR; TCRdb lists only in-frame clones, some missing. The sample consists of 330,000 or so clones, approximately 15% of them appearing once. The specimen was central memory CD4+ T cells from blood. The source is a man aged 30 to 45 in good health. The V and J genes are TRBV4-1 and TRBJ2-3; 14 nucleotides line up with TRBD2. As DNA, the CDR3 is TGCGCCAGCAGCCAAGATGGGACTAGCGGGGGAGATACGCAGTATTTT. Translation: CASSQDGTSGGDTQYF.